Shown below are 28 T cell receptor beta chains from a single sample sequenced in a study of Graves' ophthalmopathy and Graves' hyperthyroidism. RNA transcripts provided the template for amplifying TCR beta CDR3 regions. An opening RT-PCR round employed HTBI primers and preceded a second-round multiplex PCR. TCRdb reanalysed the multiplex PCR reads using MiXCR and keeps one entry per CDR3 protein. The sample shows about 480,000 distinct CDR3 sequences, approximately 15% of them seen only once. Sequencing input: blood. The receptors stem from a woman aged 25-40 years with Graves' ophthalmopathy.

This clonotype occurred a few times. CDR3 sequence: CASCGRSSYEQYF. Here the CDR3 DNA reads TGTGCCAGTTGTGGTCGGAGCTCCTACGAGCAGTACTTC. This chain joins TRBV28 and TRBJ2-7; no reliable D call. V lost 9 bases and J 0 bases, leaving 12 bases between the germline ends. Germline V gene sequence: CDR1 MDHEN, CDR2 SYDVKM. The CDR3 covers 13 residues.

This clonotype was counted at least ten times. This chain uses TRBV11-3 with TRBJ1-2; no definite D call. The germline V gene has CDR1 SGHNT and CDR2 YENEEA. The CDR3 is made up of 15 amino acids. V was trimmed by 1 base and J by 3 bases, leaving 12 bases between them. CDR3: CASSLGSEGYYGYTF. CDR3 DNA: TGTGCCAGCAGCTTAGGGTCTGAGGGATACTATGGCTACACCTTC.

The chain links TRBV12-3 or TRBV12-4 to TRBJ2-7, with D tentatively TRBD2 (7 bases). This CDR3 spans 16 amino acids. Trimming cost V 7 bases and J 0 bases, with 19 bases left between them. The DNA for the CDR3 is TGTGCCAGCAAAGATAACAGGGACTATACCTCCTACGAGCAGTACTTC. Its translation: CASKDNRDYTSYEQYF.

At least ten counts were recorded for this clonotype. The chain recombines TRBV30 with TRBJ1-6; D call uncertain. V was pared by 5 bases and J by 3 bases, with 14 bases between. The CDR3 is 15 residues long. The V gene's germline CDR1 is GTSNPN and CDR2 SVGIG (reference sequence). CDR3 amino acids: CAWASPRSYNSPLHF. CDR3 nucleotide sequence: TGTGCCTGGGCCTCCCCCAGGAGCTATAATTCACCCCTCCACTTT.

The chain uses TRBV4-1 and TRBJ1-2; the D gene is possibly TRBD1 (6 bases). Germline V gene sequence: CDR1 MGHRA, CDR2 YSYEKL. V was clipped by 4 bases and J by 0 bases, with 12 bases between them. The CDR3 is made up of 15 amino acids. The CDR3 reads CASSLVGTPNYGYTF. The CDR3 nucleotides are TGCGCCAGCAGCCTAGTGGGGACACCTAACTATGGCTACACCTTC.

This clonotype showed up many times. This chain joins TRBV12-3 or TRBV12-4 and TRBJ2-3, with 12 bases fitting TRBD2. The ends lost 5 bases at V and 2 bases at J; junction bases unmatched: 5. The CDR3 sequence is 16 residues long. CDR3: CASSLGLAGTTDTQYF. DNA for the CDR3: TGTGCCAGCAGTCTCGGACTAGCGGGGACCACAGATACGCAGTATTTT.

In the case of this clonotype: A read error may be the cause here, since a much bigger clone is one base away. V gene TRBV28 combines with J gene TRBJ2-3; D may be TRBD2 (6 bases). This CDR3 has 15 residues. Germline V gene sequence: CDR1 MDHEN, CDR2 SYDVKM. The ends were cut back, 6 bases at V and 4 bases at J, with 17 bases in the middle. Here the CDR3 DNA reads TGTGCCAGCAGCCCGTTAGCGGAAAGCTCAGATACGCAGTATTTT. It translates to CASSPLAESSDTQYF.

This clonotype was seen at least ten times. The chain uses TRBV30 and TRBJ1-1; TRBD1 aligns across 7 bases. The CDR3 extends over 17 amino acids. Germline CDR1 and CDR2: GTSNPN and SVGIG (reference sequence). The V and J ends lost 0 bases and 3 bases, in that order; junction bases with no gene match: 13. Written as DNA, the CDR3 is TGTGCCTGGAGTGTATGGGTTACAGGGGCAGCCCACACTGAAGCTTTCTTT. It encodes CAWSVWVTGAAHTEAFF.

The V gene is TRBV20-1, the J gene TRBJ2-2; TRBD2 matches at 8 bases. With V trimmed by 3 bases and J by 1 base, 1 base remained unmatched. In germline, CDR1 is DFQATT, CDR2 SNEGSKA (reference sequence). The CDR3 extends over 14 amino acids. CDR3 residues: CSASRGGNTGELFF. In DNA, the CDR3 is TGCAGTGCTAGTCGGGGGGGGAACACCGGGGAGCTGTTTTTT.

This clonotype was seen at least ten times. The CDR3 loop reads CASSQRTANTEAFF. The CDR3 bases are TGTGCCAGCAGCCAGAGGACGGCGAACACTGAAGCTTTCTTT. The rearrangement links TRBV4-2 to TRBJ1-1; D gene unclear. Trimming cost V 3 bases and J 1 base, with 9 bases left between them. The CDR3 is 14 residues long. The V gene's germline CDR1 is LGHNA and CDR2 YNFKEQ.

This clonotype occurred many times. The chain joins TRBV5-5 to TRBJ1-2; possibly TRBD1 for D (6 bases). V lost 5 bases and J lost 8, with 19 bases in between. Germline lookup yields CDR1 SGHKS and CDR2 YYEKEE (reference sequence). This CDR3 comprises 14 residues. Here the CDR3 DNA reads TGTGCCAGCAGACTGACAGGCTATTTGTACGGCTACACCTTC. The encoded protein is CASRLTGYLYGYTF. Drawing the rest from reference TRBV5-5 and TRBJ1-2, the complete variable domain is DAGVTQSPTHLIKTRGQQVTLRCSPISGHKSVSWYQQVLGQGPQFIFQYYEKEERGRGNFPDRFSARQFPNYSSELNVNALLLGDSALYLCASRLTGYLYGYTFGSGTRLTVV.

The table lists this clonotype with many counts. V gene TRBV6-2 or TRBV6-3 combines with J gene TRBJ1-6, with D unresolved. The CDR3 is 16 amino acids. Germline CDR1 MNHEY, CDR2 SVGEGT. V was clipped by 6 bases and J by 7 bases, with 19 bases between them. The CDR3 coding sequence is TGTGCCAGCAGCAAAGCAACCGGACCGCCGAATTCACCCCTCCACTTT. Encoded protein: CASSKATGPPNSPLHF.

This clonotype was recorded many times. The V and J genes are TRBV2 and TRBJ2-5; D is perhaps TRBD2 (5 bases). The CDR3 consists of 14 residues. The V gene's germline CDR1 is SNHLY and CDR2 FYNNEI. The V gene lost 8 bases and the J gene lost 5 bases, with 18 bases spanning the gap. CDR3: CASVYDGIRETQYF. CDR3 coding DNA: TGTGCCAGCGTGTACGACGGGATCCGGGAGACCCAGTACTTC.

In its sample, this clonotype was seen once. The chain recombines TRBV9 with TRBJ2-7; the D gene is possibly TRBD1 (6 bases). This CDR3 is built from 16 residues. Per the germline V gene, CDR1 is SGDLS and CDR2 is YYNGEE. Trimming left V 4 bases short and J 3 bases short, with 20 bases between. The CDR3: CASSSLTGTRDYEQYF. DNA for the CDR3: TGTGCCAGCAGCTCACTCACTGGGACACGCGACTACGAGCAGTACTTC.

This clonotype was counted only a few times. The chain employs TRBV30 and TRBJ2-2; 8 positions match TRBD1. Trimming cost V 2 bases and J 1 base; bases outside gene matches: 3. The CDR3 consists of 15 residues. Germline CDR1 and CDR2: GTSNPN and SVGIG (reference sequence). The CDR3 DNA sequence: TGTGCCTGGAGTTCAGGGGGCGAGAACACCGGGGAGCTGTTTTTT. Amino acid sequence: CAWSSGGENTGELFF.

This clonotype was recorded at least ten times. The V call is TRBV6-1, the J call TRBJ2-7; no clear D. V lost 2 bases and J 3 bases, leaving 2 bases between the germline ends. The CDR3 is 11 amino acids. The germline V gene encodes CDR1 MNHNS and CDR2 SASEGT. CDR3 in DNA: TGTGCCAGCAGTGAAATCTACGAGCAGTACTTC. Residues: CASSEIYEQYF.

The J gene is TRBJ2-7, the V gene TRBV7-2; D gene ambiguous. Trimming stripped 5 bases from V and 4 bases from J, with 18 bases between. The V gene's germline CDR1 is SGHTA and CDR2 FQGNSA. CDR3 length equals 15 residues. The CDR3 region is CASSASGIQTYEQYF. DNA for the CDR3: TGTGCCAGCAGCGCTTCAGGTATCCAAACTTACGAGCAGTACTTC.

Ten or more counts support this clonotype. The rearrangement joins TRBV6-5 to TRBJ2-7; the match to TRBD1 covers 8 bases. J lost 3 bases, V lost 0 bases, and 4 bases had no gene match. CDR1 is MNHEY and CDR2 is SVGAGI in the germline V gene. The CDR3 has 15 residues. The DNA for the CDR3 is TGTGCCAGCAGTTACTCGGCAGGGGGCAACTACGAGCAGTACTTC. Translation gives CASSYSAGGNYEQYF.

This clonotype was picked up many times. This CDR3 reads CAWRLAGGPLNIQYF. The CDR3 region has the DNA TGTGCCTGGAGGTTAGCGGGGGGGCCCCTAAACATTCAGTACTTC. The J gene is TRBJ2-4, the V gene TRBV30; 11 nucleotides match TRBD2. From germline, CDR1 is GTSNPN and CDR2 SVGIG (reference sequence). The CDR3 has 15 residues. The ends lost 3 bases at V and 6 bases at J; junction bases unmatched: 7.

This clonotype was recorded many times. The chain recombines TRBV4-1 with TRBJ2-7; no reliable D call. Trimming cost V 4 bases and J 4 bases, with 11 bases left between them. Germline CDR1 and CDR2: MGHRA and YSYEKL. The CDR3 is 13 residues long. CDR3 protein: CASSRELLYEQYF. In DNA, the CDR3 is TGCGCCAGCAGCCGTGAACTCTTATACGAGCAGTACTTC.

Points on this clonotype: With a much larger clone just one base away, this may be a read error. This chain connects TRBV12-3 or TRBV12-4 to TRBJ2-2; TRBD1 matches at 10 bases. The CDR3 sequence is 15 residues long. For the CDR3, the DNA is TGTGCCTGCAGTTCGGGACAGGGGCACACCGGGGAGCTGTTTTTT. This codes for CACSSGQGHTGELFF.

This clonotype has ten or more counts. CDR3 sequence (DNA): TGTGCCAGCAGAATCGGACAGGAGAACACTGAAGCTTTCTTT. Translated, it gives CASRIGQENTEAFF. The rearrangement joins TRBV28 to TRBJ1-1; 7 bases fit TRBD1. In germline, CDR1 is MDHEN, CDR2 SYDVKM. The V segment lost 6 bases and the J segment 1 base; nucleotides outside the gene matches: 5. This CDR3 has 14 amino acids.

This clonotype has a handful of counts. The gene calls are TRBV30 and TRBJ1-2; D is ambiguous. The CDR3 is 16 residues long. V lost 0 bases to trimming and J lost 4 bases, with 18 bases between them. Germline values: CDR1 GTSNPN, CDR2 SVGIG (reference sequence). The CDR3, as DNA: TGTGCCTGGAGTGTAAACCTGAAAAGGACGGGCTATGGCTACACCTTC. Its translation: CAWSVNLKRTGYGYTF.

As to this clonotype: One end of the junction fails to match germline, which may point to a read error. The chain couples TRBV20-1 to TRBJ2-7; 8 positions agree with TRBD1. Looked up from germline, CDR1 is DFQATT and CDR2 is SNEGSKA (reference sequence). This CDR3 is 13 amino acids long. CDR3 loop: CGAGTGTSYEQYF. The CDR3 DNA reads as TGCGGTGCCGGGACAGGCACCTCCTACGAGCAGTACTTC.

This clonotype was recorded many times. This sequence joins TRBV27 and TRBJ1-2; D gene ambiguous. The CDR3 runs to 12 residues. Germline values: CDR1 MNHEY, CDR2 SMNVEV (reference sequence). V was trimmed by 8 bases and J by 0 bases, leaving 7 bases between them. In DNA, the CDR3 is TGTGCCAGCGCTAGTGCTAACTATGGCTACACCTTC. The encoded protein is CASASANYGYTF.

Concerning this clonotype itself: A much larger clone differs by one base, so this may be a read error. The gene calls are TRBV29-1 and TRBJ1-1; 9 bases are shared with TRBD1. The CDR3 has 14 amino acids. Germline V gene lookup returns CDR1 SQVTM and CDR2 ANQGSEA. The CDR3 DNA reads TGCAGCGGGGAAGGCGGACAGGGGCCCACTGAAGCTTGCTTT. This translates into CSGEGGQGPTEACF.

In regard to this clonotype: A clone one base away is much larger, so this may be a read error. The chain recombines TRBV30 with TRBJ1-5, with 7 bases lining up with TRBD1. Germline CDR1 and CDR2: GTSNPN and SVGIG (reference sequence). The CDR3 length is 14 residues. The CDR3: CACSSAGGGQPQQF. Written as DNA, the CDR3 is TGTGCCTGTAGCTCGGCAGGGGGAGGACAGCCCCAGCAGTTT.

This clonotype has a count of ten or more. J is TRBJ1-5 and V is TRBV11-2; D gene uncertain. V lost 2 bases to trimming and J lost 5 bases, with 16 bases between them. Germline CDR1 reads SGHAT; CDR2 reads FQNNGV. The CDR3 extends over 16 amino acids. CDR3 protein: CASSLLGRSHYQPQHF. Written as DNA, the CDR3 is TGTGCCAGCAGCTTACTCGGGCGGTCTCACTATCAGCCCCAGCATTTT.